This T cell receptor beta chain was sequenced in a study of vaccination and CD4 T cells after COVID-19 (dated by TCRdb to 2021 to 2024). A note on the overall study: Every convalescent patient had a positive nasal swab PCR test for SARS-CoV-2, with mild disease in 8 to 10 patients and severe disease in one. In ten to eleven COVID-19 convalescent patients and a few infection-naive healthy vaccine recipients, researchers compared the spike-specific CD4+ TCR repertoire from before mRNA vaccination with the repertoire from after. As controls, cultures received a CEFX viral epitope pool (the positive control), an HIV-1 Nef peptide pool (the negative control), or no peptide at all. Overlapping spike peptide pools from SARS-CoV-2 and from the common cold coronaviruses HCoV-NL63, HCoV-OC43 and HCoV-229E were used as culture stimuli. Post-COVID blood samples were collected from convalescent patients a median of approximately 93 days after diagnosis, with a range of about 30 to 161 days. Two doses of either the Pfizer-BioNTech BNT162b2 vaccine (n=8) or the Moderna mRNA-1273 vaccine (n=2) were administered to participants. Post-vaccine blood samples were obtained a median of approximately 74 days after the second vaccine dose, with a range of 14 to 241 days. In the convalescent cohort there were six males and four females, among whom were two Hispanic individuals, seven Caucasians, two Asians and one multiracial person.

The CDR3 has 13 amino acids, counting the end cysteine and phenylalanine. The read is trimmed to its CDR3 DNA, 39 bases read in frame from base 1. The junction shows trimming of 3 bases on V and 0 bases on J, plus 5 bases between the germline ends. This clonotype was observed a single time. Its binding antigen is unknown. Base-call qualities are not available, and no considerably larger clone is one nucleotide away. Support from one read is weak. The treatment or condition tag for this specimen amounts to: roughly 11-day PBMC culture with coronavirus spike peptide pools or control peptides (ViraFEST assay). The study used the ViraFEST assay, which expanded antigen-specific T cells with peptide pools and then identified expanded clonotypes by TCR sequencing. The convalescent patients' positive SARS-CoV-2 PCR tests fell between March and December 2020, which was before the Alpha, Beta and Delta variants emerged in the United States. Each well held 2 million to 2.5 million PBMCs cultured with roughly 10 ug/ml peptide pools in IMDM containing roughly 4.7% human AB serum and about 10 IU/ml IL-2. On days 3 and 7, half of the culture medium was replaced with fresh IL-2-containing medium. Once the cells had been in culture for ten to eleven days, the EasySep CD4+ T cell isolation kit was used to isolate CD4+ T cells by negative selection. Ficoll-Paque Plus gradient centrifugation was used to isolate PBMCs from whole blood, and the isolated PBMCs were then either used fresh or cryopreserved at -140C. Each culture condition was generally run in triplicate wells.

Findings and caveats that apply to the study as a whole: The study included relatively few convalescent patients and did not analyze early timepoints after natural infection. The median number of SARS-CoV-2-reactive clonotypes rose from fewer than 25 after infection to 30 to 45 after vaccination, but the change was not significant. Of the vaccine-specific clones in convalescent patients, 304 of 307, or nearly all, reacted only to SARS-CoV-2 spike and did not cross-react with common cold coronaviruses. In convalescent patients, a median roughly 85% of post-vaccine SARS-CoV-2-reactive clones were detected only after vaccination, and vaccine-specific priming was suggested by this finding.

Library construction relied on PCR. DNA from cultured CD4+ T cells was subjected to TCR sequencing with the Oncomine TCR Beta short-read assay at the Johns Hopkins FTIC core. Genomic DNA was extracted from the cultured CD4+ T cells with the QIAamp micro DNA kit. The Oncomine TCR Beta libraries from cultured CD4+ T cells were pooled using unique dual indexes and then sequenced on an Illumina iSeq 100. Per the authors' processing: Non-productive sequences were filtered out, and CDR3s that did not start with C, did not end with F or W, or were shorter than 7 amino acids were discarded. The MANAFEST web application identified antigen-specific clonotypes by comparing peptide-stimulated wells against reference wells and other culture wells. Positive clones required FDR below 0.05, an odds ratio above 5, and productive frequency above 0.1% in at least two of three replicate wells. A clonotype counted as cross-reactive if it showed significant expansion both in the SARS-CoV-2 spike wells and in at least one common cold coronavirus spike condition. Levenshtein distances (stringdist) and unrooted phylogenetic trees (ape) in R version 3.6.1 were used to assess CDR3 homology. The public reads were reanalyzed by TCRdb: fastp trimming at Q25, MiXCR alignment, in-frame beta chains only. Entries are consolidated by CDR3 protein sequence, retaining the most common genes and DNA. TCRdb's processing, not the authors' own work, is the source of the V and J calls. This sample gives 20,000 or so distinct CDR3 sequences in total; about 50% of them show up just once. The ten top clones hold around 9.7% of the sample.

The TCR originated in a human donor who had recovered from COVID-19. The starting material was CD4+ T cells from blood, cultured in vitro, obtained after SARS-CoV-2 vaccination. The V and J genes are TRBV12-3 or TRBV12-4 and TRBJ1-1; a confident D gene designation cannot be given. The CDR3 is CASSFGMNTEAFF. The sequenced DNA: TGTGCCAGCAGTTTTGGGATGAACACTGAAGCTTTCTTT.